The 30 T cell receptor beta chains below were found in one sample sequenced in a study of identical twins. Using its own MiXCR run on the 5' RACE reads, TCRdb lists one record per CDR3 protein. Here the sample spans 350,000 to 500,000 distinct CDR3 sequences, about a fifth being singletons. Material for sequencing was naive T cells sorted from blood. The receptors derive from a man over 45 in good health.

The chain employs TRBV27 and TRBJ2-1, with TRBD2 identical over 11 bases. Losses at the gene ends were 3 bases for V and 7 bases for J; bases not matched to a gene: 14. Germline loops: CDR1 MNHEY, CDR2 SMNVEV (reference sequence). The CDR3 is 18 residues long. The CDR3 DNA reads TGTGCCAGCAGTTTTGTAGGGACTAGCGGCCTTTCCTGGAATGAGCAGTTCTTC. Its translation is CASSFVGTSGLSWNEQFF.

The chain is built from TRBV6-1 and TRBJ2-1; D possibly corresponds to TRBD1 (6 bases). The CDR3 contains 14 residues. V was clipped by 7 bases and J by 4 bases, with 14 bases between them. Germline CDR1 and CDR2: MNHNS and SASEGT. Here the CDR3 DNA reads TGTGCCAGCACCCACCGGGACAAGTACAATGAGCAGTTCTTC. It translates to CASTHRDKYNEQFF.

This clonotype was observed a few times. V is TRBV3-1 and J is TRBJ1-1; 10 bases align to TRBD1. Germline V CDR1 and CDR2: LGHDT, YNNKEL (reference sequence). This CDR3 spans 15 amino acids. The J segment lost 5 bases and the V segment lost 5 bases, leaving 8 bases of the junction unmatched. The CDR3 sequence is CASSRQGASKTEAFF. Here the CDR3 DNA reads TGTGCCAGCAGCAGACAGGGGGCGAGTAAGACTGAAGCTTTCTTT.

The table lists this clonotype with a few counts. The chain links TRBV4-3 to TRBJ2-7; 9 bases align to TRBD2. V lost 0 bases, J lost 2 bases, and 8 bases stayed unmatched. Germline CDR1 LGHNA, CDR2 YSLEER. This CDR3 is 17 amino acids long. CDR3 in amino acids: CASSQDLELAGTYEQYF. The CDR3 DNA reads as TGCGCCAGCAGCCAAGATTTGGAGCTAGCGGGAACCTACGAGCAGTACTTC.

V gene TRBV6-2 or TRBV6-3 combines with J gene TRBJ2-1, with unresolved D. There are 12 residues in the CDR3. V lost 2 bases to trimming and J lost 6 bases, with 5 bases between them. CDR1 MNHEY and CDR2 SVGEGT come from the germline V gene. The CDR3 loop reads CASSYATNEQFF. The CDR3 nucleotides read TGTGCCAGCAGTTACGCCACCAATGAGCAGTTCTTC.

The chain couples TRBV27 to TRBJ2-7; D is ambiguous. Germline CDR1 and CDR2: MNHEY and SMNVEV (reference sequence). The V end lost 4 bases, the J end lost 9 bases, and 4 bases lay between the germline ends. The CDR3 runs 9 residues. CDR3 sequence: CASSSGQYF. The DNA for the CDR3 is TGTGCCAGCAGTTCCGGGCAGTACTTC.

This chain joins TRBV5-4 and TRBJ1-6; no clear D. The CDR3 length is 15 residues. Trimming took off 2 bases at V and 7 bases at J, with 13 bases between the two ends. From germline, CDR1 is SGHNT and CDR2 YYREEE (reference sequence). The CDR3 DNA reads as TGTGCCAGCAGCTTTTCATCGGGGATCAATTCACCCCTCCACTTT. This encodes CASSFSSGINSPLHF.

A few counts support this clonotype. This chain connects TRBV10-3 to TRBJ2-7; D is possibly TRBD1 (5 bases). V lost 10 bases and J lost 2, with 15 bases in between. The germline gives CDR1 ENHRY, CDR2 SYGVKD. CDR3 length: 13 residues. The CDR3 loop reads CATTGAGAYEQYF. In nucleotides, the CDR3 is TGTGCCACCACAGGAGCTGGAGCCTACGAGCAGTACTTC.

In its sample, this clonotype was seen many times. The chain's CDR3 is CSARPYREITEQYF. The CDR3 DNA is TGCAGTGCTAGACCTTACAGGGAAATCACCGAGCAGTACTTC. The rearrangement joins TRBV20-1 to TRBJ2-7; TRBD1 is a possible D gene (6 bases). CDR3 length: 14 residues. The V and J ends lost 2 bases and 6 bases respectively, with 17 bases between them. Per germline, CDR1 DFQATT and CDR2 SNEGSKA (reference sequence).

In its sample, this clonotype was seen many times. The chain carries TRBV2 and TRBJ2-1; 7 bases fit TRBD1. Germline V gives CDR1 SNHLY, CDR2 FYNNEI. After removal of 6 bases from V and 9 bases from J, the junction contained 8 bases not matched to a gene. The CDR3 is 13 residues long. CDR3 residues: CASRDRWVGEQFF. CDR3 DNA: TGTGCCAGCAGGGACAGGTGGGTGGGTGAGCAGTTCTTC.

The CDR3 bases are TGCAGTGCTCTAAATGGCGCCGCCCAAAACTTTTATCAGCCCCAGCATTTT. This translates into CSALNGAAQNFYQPQHF. The chain uses TRBV20-1 and TRBJ1-5; D is uncertain. Germline CDR1 reads DFQATT; CDR2 reads SNEGSKA (reference sequence). V was clipped by 5 bases and J by 5 bases, with 25 bases between them. This CDR3 has 17 amino acids.

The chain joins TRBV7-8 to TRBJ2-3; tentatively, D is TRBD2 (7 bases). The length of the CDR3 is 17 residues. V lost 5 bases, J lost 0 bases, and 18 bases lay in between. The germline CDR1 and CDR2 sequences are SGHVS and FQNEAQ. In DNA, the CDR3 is TGTGCCAGCAGCCACCCTTGGCGGGGGCCGAGCACAGATACGCAGTATTTT. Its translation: CASSHPWRGPSTDTQYF.

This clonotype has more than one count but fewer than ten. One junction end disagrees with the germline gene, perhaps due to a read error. CDR3 in amino acids: CASTQGTSGGGELFF. As DNA, the CDR3 is TGTGCCAGCACCCAAGGGACTAGCGGAGGCGGGGAGCTGTTTTTT. This chain links TRBV4-2 with TRBJ2-2, with 11 bases identical to TRBD2. The CDR3 has 15 residues. Germline V gives CDR1 LGHNA, CDR2 YNFKEQ.

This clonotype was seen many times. The DNA of the CDR3 is TGTGCCAGCAGCTTACGTCGTCCGTGGGCTAGCGGCTTTGTTAATGAGCAGTTCTTC. This encodes CASSLRRPWASGFVNEQFF. The chain combines TRBV7-8 with TRBJ2-1; 7 bases align to TRBD2. This CDR3 is built from 19 residues. The germline V gene encodes CDR1 SGHVS and CDR2 FQNEAQ. After removal of 2 bases from V and 7 bases from J, the junction contained 20 bases not matched to a gene. Looking up the rest from reference TRBV7-8 and TRBJ2-1 gives the full variable domain: GAGVSQSPRYKVAKRGQDVALRCDPISGHVSLFWYQQALGQGPEFLTYFQNEAQLDKSGLPSDRFFAERPEGSVSTLKIQRTQQEDSAVYLCASSLRRPWASGFVNEQFFGPGTRLTVL.

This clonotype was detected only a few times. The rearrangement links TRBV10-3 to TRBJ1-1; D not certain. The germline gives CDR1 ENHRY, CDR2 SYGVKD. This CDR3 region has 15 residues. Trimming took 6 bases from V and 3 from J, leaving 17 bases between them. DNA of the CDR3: TGTGCCATCAGGGAGGGAGCCCCGAGGGACACTGAAGCTTTCTTT. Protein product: CAIREGAPRDTEAFF.

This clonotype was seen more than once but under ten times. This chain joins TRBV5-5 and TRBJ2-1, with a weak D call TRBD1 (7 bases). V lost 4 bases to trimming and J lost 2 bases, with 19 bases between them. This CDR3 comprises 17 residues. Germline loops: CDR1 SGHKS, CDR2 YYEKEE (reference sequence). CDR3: CASSKRYQGGTYNEQFF. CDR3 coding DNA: TGTGCCAGCAGCAAGAGGTACCAGGGGGGAACCTACAATGAGCAGTTCTTC.

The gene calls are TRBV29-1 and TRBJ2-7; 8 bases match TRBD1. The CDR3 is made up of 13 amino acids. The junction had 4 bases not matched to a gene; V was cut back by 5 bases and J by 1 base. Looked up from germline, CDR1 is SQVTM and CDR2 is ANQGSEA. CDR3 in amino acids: CSVRDRGSYEQYF. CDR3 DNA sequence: TGCAGCGTTAGAGACAGGGGTTCCTACGAGCAGTACTTC.

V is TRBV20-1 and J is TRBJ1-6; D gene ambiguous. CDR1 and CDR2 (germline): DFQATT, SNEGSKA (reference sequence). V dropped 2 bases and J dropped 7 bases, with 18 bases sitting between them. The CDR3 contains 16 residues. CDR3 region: CSARLKDSVGNSPLHF. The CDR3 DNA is TGCAGTGCTAGATTGAAGGACTCGGTCGGGAATTCACCCCTCCACTTT.

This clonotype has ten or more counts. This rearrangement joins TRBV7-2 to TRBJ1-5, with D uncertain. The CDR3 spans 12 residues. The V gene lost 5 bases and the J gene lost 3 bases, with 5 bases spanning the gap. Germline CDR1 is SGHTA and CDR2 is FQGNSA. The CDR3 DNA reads TGTGCCAGCAGCGCCCTCAATCAGCCCCAGCATTTT. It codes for CASSALNQPQHF.

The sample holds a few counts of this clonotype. DNA for the CDR3: TGTGCCAGCTCTGGGTGGGGGGCCCGAGATGAGCAGTTCTTC. Amino acids: CASSGWGARDEQFF. This chain joins TRBV7-2 and TRBJ2-1; perhaps D is TRBD1 or TRBD2 (6 bases each). The CDR3 loop spans 14 amino acids. The V and J ends lost 8 bases and 8 bases respectively, with 19 bases between them. CDR1 is SGHTA and CDR2 is FQGNSA in the germline V gene.

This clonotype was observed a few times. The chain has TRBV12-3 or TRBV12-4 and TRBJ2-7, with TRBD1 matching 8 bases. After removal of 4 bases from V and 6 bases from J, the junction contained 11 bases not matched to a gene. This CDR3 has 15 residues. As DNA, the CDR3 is TGTGCCAGCAGTTACCAGGGGGCCGGATGGGGCGAGCAGTACTTC. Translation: CASSYQGAGWGEQYF.

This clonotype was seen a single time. For the CDR3, the DNA is TGCGCCAGCAGCCAACCGGGACAGGGGGGGAACATTCAGTACTTC. Amino acid sequence: CASSQPGQGGNIQYF. The rearrangement links TRBV4-1 to TRBJ2-4; TRBD1 agrees at 11 bases. J gave up 7 bases and V 2 bases, and 4 bases lay outside the gene matches. Germline V lookup: CDR1 MGHRA, CDR2 YSYEKL. The CDR3 sequence is 15 residues long.

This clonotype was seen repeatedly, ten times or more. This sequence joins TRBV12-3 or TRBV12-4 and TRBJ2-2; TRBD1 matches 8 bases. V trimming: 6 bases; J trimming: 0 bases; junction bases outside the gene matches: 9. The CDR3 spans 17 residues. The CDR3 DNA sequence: TGTGCCAGCAGCCCTGGGACAGGACAGGCGAACACCGGGGAGCTGTTTTTT. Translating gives CASSPGTGQANTGELFF.

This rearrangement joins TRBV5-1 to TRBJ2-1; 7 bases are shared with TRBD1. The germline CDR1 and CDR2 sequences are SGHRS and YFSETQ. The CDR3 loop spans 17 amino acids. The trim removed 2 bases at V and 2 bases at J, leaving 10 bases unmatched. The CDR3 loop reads CASSFPRRDRPYNEQFF. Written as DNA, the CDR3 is TGCGCCAGCAGCTTTCCACGAAGGGACAGACCCTACAATGAGCAGTTCTTC.

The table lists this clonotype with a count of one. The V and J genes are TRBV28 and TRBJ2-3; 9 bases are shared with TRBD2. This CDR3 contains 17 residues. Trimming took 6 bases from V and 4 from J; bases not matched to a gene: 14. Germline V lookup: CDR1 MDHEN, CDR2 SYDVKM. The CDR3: CASRALPALAGPDTQYF. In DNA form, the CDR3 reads TGTGCCAGCAGGGCACTCCCGGCTCTAGCGGGACCAGATACGCAGTATTTT.

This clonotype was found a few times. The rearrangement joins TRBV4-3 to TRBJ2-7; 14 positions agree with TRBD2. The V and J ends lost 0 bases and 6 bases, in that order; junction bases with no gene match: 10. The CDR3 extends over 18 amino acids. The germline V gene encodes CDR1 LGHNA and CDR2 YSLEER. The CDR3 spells CASSQDPAGTSGSSEQYF. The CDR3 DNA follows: TGCGCCAGCAGCCAAGATCCGGCAGGGACTAGCGGGAGTAGCGAGCAGTACTTC.

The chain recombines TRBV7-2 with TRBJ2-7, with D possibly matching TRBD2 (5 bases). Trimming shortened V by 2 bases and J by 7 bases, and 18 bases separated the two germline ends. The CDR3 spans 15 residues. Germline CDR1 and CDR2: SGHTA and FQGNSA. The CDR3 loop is CASSLWSGSTGEQYF. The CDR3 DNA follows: TGTGCCAGCAGCTTATGGTCAGGCTCAACGGGAGAGCAGTACTTC. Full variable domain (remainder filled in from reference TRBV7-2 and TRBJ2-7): GAGVSQSPSNKVTEKGKDVELRCDPISGHTALYWYRQSLGQGLEFLIYFQGNSAPDKSGLPSDRFSAERTGGSVSTLTIQRTQQEDSAVYLCASSLWSGSTGEQYFGPGTRLTVT.

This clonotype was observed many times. This chain's CDR3 is CSARQGARETQYF. The CDR3 DNA sequence: TGCAGTGCTCGACAGGGGGCCCGGGAGACCCAGTACTTC. The V call is TRBV20-1, the J call TRBJ2-5; 10 bases line up with TRBD1. This CDR3 has 13 amino acids. J gave up 5 bases and V 5 bases, and 5 bases lay outside the gene matches. Germline CDR1 is DFQATT and CDR2 is SNEGSKA (reference sequence).

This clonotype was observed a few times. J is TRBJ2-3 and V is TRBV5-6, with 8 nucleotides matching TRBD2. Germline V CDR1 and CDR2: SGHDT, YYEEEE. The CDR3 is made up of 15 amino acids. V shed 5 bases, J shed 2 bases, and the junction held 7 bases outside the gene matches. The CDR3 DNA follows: TGTGCCAGCAGAACAGGACTAGCCTCCACAGATACGCAGTATTTT. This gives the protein CASRTGLASTDTQYF.

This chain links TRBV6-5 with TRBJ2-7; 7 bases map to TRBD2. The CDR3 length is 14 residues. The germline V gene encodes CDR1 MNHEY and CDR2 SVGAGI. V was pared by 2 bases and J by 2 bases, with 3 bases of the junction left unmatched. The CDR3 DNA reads TGTGCCAGCAGTTACAGGCTAGCGGCCTACGAGCAGTACTTC. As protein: CASSYRLAAYEQYF.